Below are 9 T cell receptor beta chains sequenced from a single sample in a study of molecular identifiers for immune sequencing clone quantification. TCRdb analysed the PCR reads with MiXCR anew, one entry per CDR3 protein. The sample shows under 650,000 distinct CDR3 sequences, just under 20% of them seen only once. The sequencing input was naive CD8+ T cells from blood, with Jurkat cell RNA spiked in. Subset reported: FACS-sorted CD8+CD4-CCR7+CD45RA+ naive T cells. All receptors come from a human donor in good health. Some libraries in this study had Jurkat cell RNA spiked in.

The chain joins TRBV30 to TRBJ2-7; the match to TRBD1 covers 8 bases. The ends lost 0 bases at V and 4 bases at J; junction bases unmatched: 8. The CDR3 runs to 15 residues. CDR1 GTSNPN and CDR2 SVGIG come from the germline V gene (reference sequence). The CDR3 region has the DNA TGTGCCTGGAGTGTACATCCAGGGGGCATTTACGAGCAGTACTTC. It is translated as CAWSVHPGGIYEQYF.

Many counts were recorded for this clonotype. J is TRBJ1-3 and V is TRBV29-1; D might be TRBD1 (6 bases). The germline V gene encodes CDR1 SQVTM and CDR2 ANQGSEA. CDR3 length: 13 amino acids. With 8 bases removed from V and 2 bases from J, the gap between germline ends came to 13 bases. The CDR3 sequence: CSSSEGAGNTIYF. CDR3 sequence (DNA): TGCAGCTCATCTGAGGGGGCTGGAAACACCATATATTTT.

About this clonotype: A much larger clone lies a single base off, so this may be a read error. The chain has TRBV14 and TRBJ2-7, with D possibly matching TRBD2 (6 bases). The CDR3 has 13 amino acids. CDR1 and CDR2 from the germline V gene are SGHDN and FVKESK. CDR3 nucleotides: TGTGCCAGCAGCCAAGCCCCCTTTGGCGGGAATGTATTC. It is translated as CASSQAPFGGNVF.

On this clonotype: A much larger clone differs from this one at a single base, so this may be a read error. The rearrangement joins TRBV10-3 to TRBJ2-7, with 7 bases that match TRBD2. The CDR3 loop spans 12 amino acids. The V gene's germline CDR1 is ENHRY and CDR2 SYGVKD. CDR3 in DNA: TGTGCCATCAGCGGACTAGACGGGGAGCGGTACTTC. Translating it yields CAISGLDGERYF.

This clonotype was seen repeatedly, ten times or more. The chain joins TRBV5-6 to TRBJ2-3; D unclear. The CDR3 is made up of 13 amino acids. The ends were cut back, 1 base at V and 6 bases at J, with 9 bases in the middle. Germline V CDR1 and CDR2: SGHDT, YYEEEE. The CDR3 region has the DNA TGTGCCAGCAGCTTGCTAAGAAGGGATACGCAGTATTTT. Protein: CASSLLRRDTQYF. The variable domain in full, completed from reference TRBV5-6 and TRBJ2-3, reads DAGVTQSPTHLIKTRGQQVTLRCSPKSGHDTVSWYQQALGQGPQFIFQYYEEEERQRGNFPDRFSGHQFPNYSSELNVNALLLGDSALYLCASSLLRRDTQYFGPGTRLTVL.

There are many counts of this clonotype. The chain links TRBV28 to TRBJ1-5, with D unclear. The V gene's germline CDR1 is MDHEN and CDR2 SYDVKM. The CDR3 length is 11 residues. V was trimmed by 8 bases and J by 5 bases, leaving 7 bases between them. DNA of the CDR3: TGTGCCAGCCGAACCGATCAGCCCCAGCATTTT. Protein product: CASRTDQPQHF.

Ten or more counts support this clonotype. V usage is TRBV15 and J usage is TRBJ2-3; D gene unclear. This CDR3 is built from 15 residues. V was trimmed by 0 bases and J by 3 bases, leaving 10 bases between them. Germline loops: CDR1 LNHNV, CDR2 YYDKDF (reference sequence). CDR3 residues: CATSREFAQTDTQYF. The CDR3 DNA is TGTGCCACCAGCAGAGAATTCGCCCAGACAGATACGCAGTATTTT.

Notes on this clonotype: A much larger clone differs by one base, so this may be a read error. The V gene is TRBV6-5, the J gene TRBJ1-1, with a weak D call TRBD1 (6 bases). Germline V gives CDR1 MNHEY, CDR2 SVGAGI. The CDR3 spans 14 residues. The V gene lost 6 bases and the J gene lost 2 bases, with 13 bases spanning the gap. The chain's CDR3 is CASRQGHSNTEAFF. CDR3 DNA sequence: TGTGCCAGCAGACAGGGCCACAGCAACACTGAAGCTTTCTTT.

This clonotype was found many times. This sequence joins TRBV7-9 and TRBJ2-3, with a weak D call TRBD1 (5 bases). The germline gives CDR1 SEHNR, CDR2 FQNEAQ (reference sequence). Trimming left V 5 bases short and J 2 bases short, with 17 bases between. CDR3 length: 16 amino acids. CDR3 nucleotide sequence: TGTGCCAGCAGCCTCTCACGATCGACAGCCACAGATACGCAGTATTTT. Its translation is CASSLSRSTATDTQYF.